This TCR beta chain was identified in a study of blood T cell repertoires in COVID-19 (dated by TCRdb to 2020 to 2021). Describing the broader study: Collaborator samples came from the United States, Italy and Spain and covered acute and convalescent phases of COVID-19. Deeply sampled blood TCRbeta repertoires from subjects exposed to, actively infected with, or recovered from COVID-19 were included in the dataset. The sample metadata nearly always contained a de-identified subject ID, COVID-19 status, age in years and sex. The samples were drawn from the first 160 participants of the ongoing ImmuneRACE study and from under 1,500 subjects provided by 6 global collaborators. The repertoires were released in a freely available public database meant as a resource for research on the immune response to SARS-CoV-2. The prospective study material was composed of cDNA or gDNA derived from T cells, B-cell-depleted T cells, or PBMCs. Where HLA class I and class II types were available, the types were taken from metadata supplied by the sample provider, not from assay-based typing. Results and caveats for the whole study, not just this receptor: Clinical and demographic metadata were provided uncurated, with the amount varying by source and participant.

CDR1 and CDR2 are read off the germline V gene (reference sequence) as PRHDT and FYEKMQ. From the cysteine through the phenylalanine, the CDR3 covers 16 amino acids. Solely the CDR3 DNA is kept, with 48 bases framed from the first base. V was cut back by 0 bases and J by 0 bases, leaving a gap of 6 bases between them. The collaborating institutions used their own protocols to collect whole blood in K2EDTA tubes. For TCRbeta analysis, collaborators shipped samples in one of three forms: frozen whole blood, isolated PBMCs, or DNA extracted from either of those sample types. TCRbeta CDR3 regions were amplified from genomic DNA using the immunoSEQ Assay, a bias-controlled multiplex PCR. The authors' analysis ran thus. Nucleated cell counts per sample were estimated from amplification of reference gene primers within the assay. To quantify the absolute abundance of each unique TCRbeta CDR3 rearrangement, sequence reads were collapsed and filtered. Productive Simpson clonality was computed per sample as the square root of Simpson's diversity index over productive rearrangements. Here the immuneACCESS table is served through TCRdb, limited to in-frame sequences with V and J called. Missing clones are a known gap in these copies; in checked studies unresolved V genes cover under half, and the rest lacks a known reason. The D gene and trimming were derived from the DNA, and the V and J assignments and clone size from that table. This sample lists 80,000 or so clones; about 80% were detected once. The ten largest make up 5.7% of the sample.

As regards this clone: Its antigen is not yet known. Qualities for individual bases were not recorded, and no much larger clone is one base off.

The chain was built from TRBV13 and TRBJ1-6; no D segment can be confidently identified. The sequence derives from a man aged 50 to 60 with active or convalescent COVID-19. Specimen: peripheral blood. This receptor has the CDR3 CASSLGGSSYNSPLHF. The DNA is TGTGCCAGCAGCTTAGGGGGGAGCTCCTATAATTCACCCCTCCACTTT.